This is a list of T cell receptor beta chains from one sample in a study of T cells in Graves' hyperthyroidism and ophthalmopathy. One entry per CDR3 protein results from TCRdb running MiXCR on the multiplex PCR reads. The sample holds about 420,000 distinct CDR3 sequences, roughly 13% seen once. Input material: blood. The receptors shown here come from a woman between 18 and 29 years old with Graves' hyperthyroidism. The CDR3 runs from the conserved cysteine through the conserved F or W. D genes are given only for firm matches. Size is omitted from some rows. Given values are once, few, many or a class for expanded clones.

d_call	j_call	clone_size	v_call	cdr3_nt	cdr3_aa
TRBD2	TRBJ2-5	-	TRBV6-1	TGTGCCAGCAGAACTCGGACTAGCGGGAGGCCCGGAGGAGAGACCCAGTACTTC	CASRTRTSGRPGGETQYF
-	TRBJ2-1	-	TRBV7-6	TGTGCCAGCAGCTTAGATGAGCACAGTGAGCAGTTCTTC	CASSLDEHSEQFF
-	TRBJ2-5	many	TRBV11-2	TGTGCCAGCAGCCCCATAGGGGGGCCAGAGACCCAGTACTTC	CASSPIGGPETQYF
TRBD2	TRBJ2-1	-	TRBV6-2/TRBV6-3	TGTGGGACCGGGACTAGCTGTGAGCAGTTCTTC	CGTGTSCEQFF
TRBD2	TRBJ2-5	few	TRBV20-1	TGCAGTGCTAGAGATCCCCTAGCGGGAGAAAGGGAGACCCAGTACTTC	CSARDPLAGERETQYF
-	TRBJ2-1	-	TRBV20-1	TGCAGTGCTAGAGATGGGCCCAATGAGCAGTTCTTC	CSARDGPNEQFF
-	TRBJ2-5	-	TRBV6-2/TRBV6-3	TGTGCCAGCAGTGACGGTAGGGGCGAGAGGGAGACCCAGTACTTC	CASSDGRGERETQYF
TRBD1	TRBJ1-1	many	TRBV9	TGTGCCAGCAGCGATCCGGGACAGGCCACTGAACGGACTGAAGCTTTCTTT	CASSDPGQATERTEAFF
TRBD2	TRBJ2-7	many	TRBV3-1	TGTGCCAGCAGCCCCCGGACTAGCGGGGGGTACCCCTACGAGCAGTACTTC	CASSPRTSGGYPYEQYF
-	TRBJ1-5	-	TRBV19	TGTGCCAGTAGTATACGGGGGCAAGGGAATAGCAATCAGCCCCAGCATTTT	CASSIRGQGNSNQPQHF